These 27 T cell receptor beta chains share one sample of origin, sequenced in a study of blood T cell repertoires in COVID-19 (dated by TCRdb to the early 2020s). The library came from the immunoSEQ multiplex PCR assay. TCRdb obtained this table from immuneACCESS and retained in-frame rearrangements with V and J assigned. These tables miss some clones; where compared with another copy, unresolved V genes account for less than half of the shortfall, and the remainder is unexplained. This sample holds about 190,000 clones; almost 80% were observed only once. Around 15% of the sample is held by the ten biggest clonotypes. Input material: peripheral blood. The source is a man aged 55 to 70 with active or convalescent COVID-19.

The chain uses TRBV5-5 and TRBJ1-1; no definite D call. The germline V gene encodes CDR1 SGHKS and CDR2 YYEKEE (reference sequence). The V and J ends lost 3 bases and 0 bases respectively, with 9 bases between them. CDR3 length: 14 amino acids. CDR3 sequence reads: CASSSFTVNTEAFF. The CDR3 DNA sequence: TGTGCCAGCAGCTCATTTACAGTGAACACTGAAGCTTTCTTT. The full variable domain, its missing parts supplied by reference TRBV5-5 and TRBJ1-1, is DAGVTQSPTHLIKTRGQQVTLRCSPISGHKSVSWYQQVLGQGPQFIFQYYEKEERGRGNFPDRFSARQFPNYSSELNVNALLLGDSALYLCASSSFTVNTEAFFGQGTRLTVV.

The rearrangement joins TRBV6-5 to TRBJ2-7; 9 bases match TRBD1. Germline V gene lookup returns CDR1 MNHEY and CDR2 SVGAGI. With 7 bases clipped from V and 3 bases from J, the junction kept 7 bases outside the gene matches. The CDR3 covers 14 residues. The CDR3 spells CASKTGQGSYEQYF. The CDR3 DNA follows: TGTGCCAGCAAGACGGGACAGGGAAGCTACGAGCAGTACTTC.

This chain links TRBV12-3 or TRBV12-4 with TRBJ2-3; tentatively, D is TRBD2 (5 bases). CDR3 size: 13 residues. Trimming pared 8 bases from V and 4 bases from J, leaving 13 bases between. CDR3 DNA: TGTGCCAGCCTTCCGGAGGCGGCAGATACGCAGTATTTT. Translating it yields CASLPEAADTQYF.

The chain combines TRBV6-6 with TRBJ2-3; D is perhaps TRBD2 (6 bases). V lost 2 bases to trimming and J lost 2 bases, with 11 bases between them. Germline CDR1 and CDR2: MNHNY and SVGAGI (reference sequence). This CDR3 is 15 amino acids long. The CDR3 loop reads CASSYGVAVTDTQYF. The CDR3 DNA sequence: TGTGCCAGCAGTTACGGGGTAGCGGTCACAGATACGCAGTATTTT.

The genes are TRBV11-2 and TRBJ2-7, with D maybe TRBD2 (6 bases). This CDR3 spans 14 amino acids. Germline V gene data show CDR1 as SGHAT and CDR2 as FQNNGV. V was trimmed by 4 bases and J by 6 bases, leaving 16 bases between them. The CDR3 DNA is TGTGCCAGCAGCTACGTAGGCCCGGGAGTCGAGCAGTACTTC. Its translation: CASSYVGPGVEQYF.

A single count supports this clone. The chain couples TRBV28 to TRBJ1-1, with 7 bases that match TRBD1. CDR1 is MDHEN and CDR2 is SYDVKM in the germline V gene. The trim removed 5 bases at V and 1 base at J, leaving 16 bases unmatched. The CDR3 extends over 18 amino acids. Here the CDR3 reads CASSVGAGGKVRNTEAFF. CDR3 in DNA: TGTGCCAGCAGTGTTGGGGCAGGGGGGAAGGTTCGGAACACTGAAGCTTTCTTT. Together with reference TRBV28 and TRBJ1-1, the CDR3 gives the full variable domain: DVKVTQSSRYLVKRTGEKVFLECVQDMDHENMFWYRQDPGLGLRLIYFSYDVKMKEKGDIPEGYSVSREKKERFSLILESASTNQTSMYLCASSVGAGGKVRNTEAFFGQGTRLTVV.

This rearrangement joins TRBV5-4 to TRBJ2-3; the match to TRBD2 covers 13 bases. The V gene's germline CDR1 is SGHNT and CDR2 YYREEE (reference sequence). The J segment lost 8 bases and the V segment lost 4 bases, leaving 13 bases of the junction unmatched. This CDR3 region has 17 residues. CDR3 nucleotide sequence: TGTGCCAGCAGCCTGGGACTAGCGGGGTCCCCGATTTCTACGCAGTATTTT. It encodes CASSLGLAGSPISTQYF.

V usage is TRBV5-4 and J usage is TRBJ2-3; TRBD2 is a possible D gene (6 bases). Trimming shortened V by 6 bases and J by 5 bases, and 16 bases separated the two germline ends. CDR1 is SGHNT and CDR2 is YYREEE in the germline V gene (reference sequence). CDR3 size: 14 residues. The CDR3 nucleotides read TGTGCCAGCATGAAAGCGGGTGAAGGAGATACGCAGTATTTT. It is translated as CASMKAGEGDTQYF.

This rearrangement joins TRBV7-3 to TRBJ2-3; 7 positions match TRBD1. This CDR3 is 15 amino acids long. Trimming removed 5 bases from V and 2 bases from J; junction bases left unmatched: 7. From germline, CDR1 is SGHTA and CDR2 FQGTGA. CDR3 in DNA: TGTGCCAGCAGCCCGACGACAGGGAACACAGATACGCAGTATTTT. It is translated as CASSPTTGNTDTQYF.

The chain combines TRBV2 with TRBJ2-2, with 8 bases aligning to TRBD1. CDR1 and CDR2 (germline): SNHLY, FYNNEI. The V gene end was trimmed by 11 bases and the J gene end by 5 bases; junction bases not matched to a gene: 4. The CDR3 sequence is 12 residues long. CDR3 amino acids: CAGHRGTGELFF. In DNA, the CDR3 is TGTGCCGGGCACAGGGGGACCGGGGAGCTGTTTTTT.

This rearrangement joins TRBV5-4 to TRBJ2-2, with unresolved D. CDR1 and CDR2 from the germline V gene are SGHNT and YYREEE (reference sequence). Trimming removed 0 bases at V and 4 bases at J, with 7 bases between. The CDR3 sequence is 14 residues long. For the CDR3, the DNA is TGTGCCAGCAGCTTGGAGCCGGGCACCGGGGAGCTGTTTTTT. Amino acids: CASSLEPGTGELFF.

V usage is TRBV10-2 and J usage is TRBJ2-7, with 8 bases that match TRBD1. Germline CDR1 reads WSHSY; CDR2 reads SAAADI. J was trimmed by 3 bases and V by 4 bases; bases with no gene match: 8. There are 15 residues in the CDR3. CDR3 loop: CASSVALDRVYEQYF. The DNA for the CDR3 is TGCGCCAGCAGTGTCGCCCTGGACAGGGTCTACGAGCAGTACTTC.

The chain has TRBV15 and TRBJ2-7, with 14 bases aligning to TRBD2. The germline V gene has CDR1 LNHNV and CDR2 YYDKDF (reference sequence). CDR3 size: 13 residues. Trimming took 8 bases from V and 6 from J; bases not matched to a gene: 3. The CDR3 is CATRLAGGIEQYF. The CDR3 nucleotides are TGTGCCACCCGACTAGCGGGAGGGATCGAGCAGTACTTC.

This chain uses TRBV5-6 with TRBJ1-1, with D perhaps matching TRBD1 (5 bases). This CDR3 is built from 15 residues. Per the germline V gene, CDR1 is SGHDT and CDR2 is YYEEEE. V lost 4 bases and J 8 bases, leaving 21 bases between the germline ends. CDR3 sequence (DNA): TGTGCCAGCAGCCCCGATGGAGGGGACGGGGGAGAAGCTTTCTTT. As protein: CASSPDGGDGGEAFF. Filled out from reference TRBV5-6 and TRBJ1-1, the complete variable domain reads DAGVTQSPTHLIKTRGQQVTLRCSPKSGHDTVSWYQQALGQGPQFIFQYYEEEERQRGNFPDRFSGHQFPNYSSELNVNALLLGDSALYLCASSPDGGDGGEAFFGQGTRLTVV.

The CDR3 sequence is CATPSGGDTGELFF. DNA for the CDR3: TGTGCCACTCCCTCCGGGGGAGACACCGGGGAGCTGTTTTTT. This chain connects TRBV19 to TRBJ2-2; a weak D match, TRBD2 (6 bases). V lost 10 bases, J lost 3 bases, and 15 bases lay in between. This CDR3 region has 14 residues. Germline V gives CDR1 LNHDA, CDR2 SQIVND (reference sequence).

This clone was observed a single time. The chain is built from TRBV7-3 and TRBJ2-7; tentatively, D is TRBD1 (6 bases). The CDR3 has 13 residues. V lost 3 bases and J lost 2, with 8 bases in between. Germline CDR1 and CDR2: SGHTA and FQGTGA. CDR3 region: CASSLDRPYEQYF. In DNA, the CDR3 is TGTGCCAGCAGCTTGGACAGACCCTACGAGCAGTACTTC.

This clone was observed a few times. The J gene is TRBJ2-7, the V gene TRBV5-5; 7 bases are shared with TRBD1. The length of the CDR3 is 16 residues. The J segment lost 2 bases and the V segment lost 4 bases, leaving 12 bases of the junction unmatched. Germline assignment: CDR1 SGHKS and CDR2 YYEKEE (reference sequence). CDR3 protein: CASSALDRADPYEQYF. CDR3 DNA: TGTGCCAGCAGCGCGTTAGACAGGGCCGACCCCTACGAGCAGTACTTC.

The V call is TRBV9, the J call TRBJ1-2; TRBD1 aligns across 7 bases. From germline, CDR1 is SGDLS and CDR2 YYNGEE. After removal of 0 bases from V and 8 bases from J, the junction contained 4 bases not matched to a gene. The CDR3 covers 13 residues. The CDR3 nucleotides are TGTGCCAGCAGCGTAGAACAGGGGACAGGCTACACCTTC. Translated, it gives CASSVEQGTGYTF.

As DNA, the CDR3 is TGTGCCAGCAGCTGGGGGGGCCTAGGGGATGAAAAACTGTTTTTT. Residues: CASSWGGLGDEKLFF. The chain couples TRBV5-4 to TRBJ1-4, with D possibly TRBD1 on 6 matching bases. V was pared by 3 bases and J by 6 bases, with 15 bases between. This CDR3 has 15 residues. The germline V gene has CDR1 SGHNT and CDR2 YYREEE (reference sequence).

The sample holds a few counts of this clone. The CDR3 protein is CASSLAQDRGETQYF. CDR3 nucleotides: TGCGCCAGCAGCTTGGCCCAGGATAGGGGAGAGACCCAGTACTTC. The gene calls are TRBV5-1 and TRBJ2-5; D may be TRBD1 (5 bases). Germline V gene lookup returns CDR1 SGHRS and CDR2 YFSETQ. The CDR3 sequence is 15 residues long. V was clipped by 0 bases and J by 4 bases, with 13 bases between them.

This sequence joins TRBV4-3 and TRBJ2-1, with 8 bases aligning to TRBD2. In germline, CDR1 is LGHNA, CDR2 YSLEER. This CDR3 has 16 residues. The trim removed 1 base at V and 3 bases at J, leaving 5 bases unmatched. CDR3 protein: CASSQGGGTSYNEQFF. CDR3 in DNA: TGCGCCAGCAGCCAAGGGGGGGGGACTAGCTACAATGAGCAGTTCTTC.

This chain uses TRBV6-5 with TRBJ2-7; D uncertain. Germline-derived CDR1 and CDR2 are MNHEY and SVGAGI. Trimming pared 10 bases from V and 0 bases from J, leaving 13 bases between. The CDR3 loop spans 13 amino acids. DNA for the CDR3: TGTGCCATCGGTGCGCCCTCCTCCTACGAGCAGTACTTC. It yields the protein CAIGAPSSYEQYF.

The CDR3 nucleotides are TGTGCCAGCAGTTTAGGCGGCGGCTTGCTTGATTCACCCCTCCACTTT. This sequence encodes CASSLGGGLLDSPLHF. This chain connects TRBV28 to TRBJ1-6, with D unresolved. V lost 2 bases to trimming and J lost 8 bases, with 16 bases between them. Germline V gives CDR1 MDHEN, CDR2 SYDVKM. The CDR3 is 16 residues long.

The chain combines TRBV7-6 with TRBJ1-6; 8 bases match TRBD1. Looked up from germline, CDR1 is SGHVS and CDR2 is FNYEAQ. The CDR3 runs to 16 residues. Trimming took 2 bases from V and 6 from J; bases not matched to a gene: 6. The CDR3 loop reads CASSLLGQGFNSPLHF. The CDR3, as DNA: TGTGCCAGCAGCTTACTTGGACAGGGATTTAATTCACCCCTCCACTTT.

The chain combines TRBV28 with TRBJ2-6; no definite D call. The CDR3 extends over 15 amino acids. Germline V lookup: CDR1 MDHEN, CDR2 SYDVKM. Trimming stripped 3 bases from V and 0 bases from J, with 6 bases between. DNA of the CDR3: TGTGCCAGCAGTTTCCTCCGCTCTGGGGCCAACGTCCTGACTTTC. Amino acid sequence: CASSFLRSGANVLTF. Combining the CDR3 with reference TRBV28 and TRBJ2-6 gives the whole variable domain DVKVTQSSRYLVKRTGEKVFLECVQDMDHENMFWYRQDPGLGLRLIYFSYDVKMKEKGDIPEGYSVSREKKERFSLILESASTNQTSMYLCASSFLRSGANVLTFGAGSRLTVL.

Here the CDR3 reads CASSLQGDHPYEQYF. The DNA of the CDR3 is TGCGCCAGCAGCTTACAGGGGGATCACCCTTACGAGCAGTACTTC. The chain couples TRBV5-1 to TRBJ2-7, with 8 bases lining up with TRBD1. Looked up from germline, CDR1 is SGHRS and CDR2 is YFSETQ. This CDR3 contains 15 residues. V was clipped by 2 bases and J by 4 bases; unmatched bases: 8.

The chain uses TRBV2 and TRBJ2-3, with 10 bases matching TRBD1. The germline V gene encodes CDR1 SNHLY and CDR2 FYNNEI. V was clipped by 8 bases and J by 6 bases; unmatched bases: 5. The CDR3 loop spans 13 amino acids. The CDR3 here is CASDRGLGDTQYF. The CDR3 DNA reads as TGTGCCAGCGACAGGGGGCTCGGGGATACGCAGTATTTT.